This TCR beta chain came from a study of blood T cell repertoires in COVID-19. Looking at the study overall: Acute and convalescent COVID-19 samples came from the United States, Italy and Spain.

CDR1 is LGHDT and CDR2 is YNNKEL in the germline V gene (reference sequence). The CDR3 extends over 13 amino acids. Deletions cut 5 bases from V and 5 bases from J, with 13 bases between. Produced via immunoSEQ multiplex PCR; TCRdb's table is partial and in-frame only. The sample includes 200,000 to 250,000 clones, roughly 88% of them seen just once. The chain carries TRBV3-1 (or the pseudogene TRBV3-2) and TRBJ2-7, with D uncertain. The TCR was taken from a woman in her twenties or thirties who had been exposed to COVID-19. Material for sequencing was PBMCs or T cells enriched from blood (not recorded which). CDR3: CASSTLGDNEQYF. In DNA, the CDR3 is TGTGCCAGCAGCACTCTAGGAGATAACGAGCAGTACTTC.